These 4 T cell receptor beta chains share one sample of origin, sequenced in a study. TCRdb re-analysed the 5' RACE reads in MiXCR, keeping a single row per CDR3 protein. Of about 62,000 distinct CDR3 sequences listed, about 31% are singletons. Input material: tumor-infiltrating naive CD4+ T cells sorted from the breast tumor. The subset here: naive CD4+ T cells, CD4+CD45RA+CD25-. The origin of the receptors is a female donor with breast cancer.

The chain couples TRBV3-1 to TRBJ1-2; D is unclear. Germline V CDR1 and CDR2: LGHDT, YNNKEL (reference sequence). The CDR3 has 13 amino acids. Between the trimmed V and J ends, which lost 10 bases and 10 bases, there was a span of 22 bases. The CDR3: CANTPPGSNDYTF. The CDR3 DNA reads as TGTGCCAACACCCCCCCGGGGAGTAATGACTACACCTTC.

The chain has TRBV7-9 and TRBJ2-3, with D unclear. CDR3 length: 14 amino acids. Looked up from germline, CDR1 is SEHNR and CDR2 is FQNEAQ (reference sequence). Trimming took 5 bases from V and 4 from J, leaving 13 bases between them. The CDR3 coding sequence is TGTGCCAGCAGCCACCGGGTAGCCCCAGATACGCAGTATTTT. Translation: CASSHRVAPDTQYF.

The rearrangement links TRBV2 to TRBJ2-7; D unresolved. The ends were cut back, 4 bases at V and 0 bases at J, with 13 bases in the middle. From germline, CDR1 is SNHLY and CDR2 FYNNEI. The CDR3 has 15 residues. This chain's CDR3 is CASSVVQLVSYEQYF. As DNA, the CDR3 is TGTGCCAGCAGTGTGGTACAGTTAGTCTCCTACGAGCAGTACTTC.

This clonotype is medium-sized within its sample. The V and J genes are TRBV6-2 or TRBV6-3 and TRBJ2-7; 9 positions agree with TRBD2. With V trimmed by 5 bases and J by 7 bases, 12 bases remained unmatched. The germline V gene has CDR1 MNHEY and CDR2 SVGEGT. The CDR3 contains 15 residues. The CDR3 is CASSLRGLALREQYF. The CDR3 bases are TGTGCCAGCAGTCTCCGGGGACTAGCTTTGCGGGAGCAGTACTTC.